These 10 T cell receptor beta chains came from one sample sequenced in a study of Tregs in tolerant kidney transplant recipients. The protocol was immunoSEQ multiplex PCR, while the TCRdb copy is restricted to in-frame clones and leaves out a portion. The profile covers roughly 49,000 clones, with 91% appearing a single time and about 0.76% taken by the ten largest. Material: Tregs from blood. These receptors originate from a human donor in good health.

The chain links TRBV5-4 to TRBJ2-5; the match to TRBD2 covers 15 bases. J lost 5 bases, V lost 4 bases, and 3 bases had no gene match. The CDR3 covers 15 residues. Germline CDR1 reads SGHNT; CDR2 reads YYREEE (reference sequence). The CDR3 loop reads CASSPGTSGRETQYF. CDR3 DNA: TGTGCCAGCAGCCCCGGGACTAGCGGGAGGGAGACCCAGTACTTC. Together with reference TRBV5-4 and TRBJ2-5, the CDR3 gives the full variable domain: ETGVTQSPTHLIKTRGQQVTLRCSSQSGHNTVSWYQQALGQGPQFIFQYYREEENGRGNFPPRFSGLQFPNYSSELNVNALELDDSALYLCASSPGTSGRETQYFGPGTRLLVL.

V usage is TRBV6-5 and J usage is TRBJ1-5; 11 nucleotides align to TRBD1. Looked up from germline, CDR1 is MNHEY and CDR2 is SVGAGI. With 4 bases clipped from V and 7 bases from J, the junction kept 3 bases outside the gene matches. The CDR3 totals 14 residues. CDR3 residues: CASSWTGGGQPQHF. The CDR3 bases are TGTGCCAGCAGTTGGACAGGGGGCGGACAGCCCCAGCATTTT.

This chain connects TRBV4-1 to TRBJ1-1, with 7 positions matching TRBD1. The germline CDR1 and CDR2 sequences are MGHRA and YSYEKL. The CDR3 is made up of 14 amino acids. V lost 4 bases, J lost 1 base, and 3 bases stayed unmatched. CDR3 coding DNA: TGCGCCAGCAGCCTATACAGGGGGAACACTGAAGCTTTCTTT. It specifies CASSLYRGNTEAFF.

The gene calls are TRBV19 and TRBJ2-1, with 11 bases fitting TRBD2. With 4 bases clipped from V and 4 bases from J, the junction kept 6 bases outside the gene matches. The CDR3 totals 16 residues. The germline V gene has CDR1 LNHDA and CDR2 SQIVND (reference sequence). The CDR3 loop is CASSTRLAGMYNEQFF. CDR3 nucleotide sequence: TGTGCCAGTAGTACCCGACTAGCGGGGATGTACAATGAGCAGTTCTTC.

V is TRBV27 and J is TRBJ2-7; TRBD2 matches at 9 bases. The CDR3 covers 15 residues. Trimming at V came to 6 bases and at J to 2 bases, leaving 8 bases not matched to a gene. Germline V lookup: CDR1 MNHEY, CDR2 SMNVEV (reference sequence). The CDR3 sequence: CASSPLSGGTYEQYF. The CDR3 DNA is TGTGCCAGCAGCCCCCTCAGCGGGGGGACCTACGAGCAGTACTTC.

The chain uses TRBV5-1 and TRBJ2-7, with D possibly being TRBD2 (5 bases). Trimming took 2 bases from V and 5 from J, leaving 8 bases between them. This CDR3 contains 12 residues. Germline assignment: CDR1 SGHRS and CDR2 YFSETQ. CDR3 amino acids: CASSLSGDEQYF. As DNA, the CDR3 is TGCGCCAGCAGCTTATCCGGGGACGAGCAGTACTTC. Complete variable domain (other parts from reference TRBV5-1 and TRBJ2-7): KAGVTQTPRYLIKTRGQQVTLSCSPISGHRSVSWYQQTPGQGLQFLFEYFSETQRNKGNFPGRFSGRQFSNSRSEMNVSTLELGDSALYLCASSLSGDEQYFGPGTRLTVT.

This chain joins TRBV6-1 and TRBJ2-7; tentative D call: TRBD2 (6 bases). The germline V gene encodes CDR1 MNHNS and CDR2 SASEGT. V was clipped by 6 bases and J by 9 bases, with 21 bases between them. The CDR3 totals 14 residues. The CDR3 sequence: CASSGLIFVGGQYF. The DNA for the CDR3 is TGTGCCAGCAGCGGACTCATCTTTGTGGGGGGGCAGTACTTC.

The rearrangement joins TRBV7-2 to TRBJ2-4; D unresolved. V shed 1 base and J shed 2 bases, with 12 bases lying between them. The germline V gene encodes CDR1 SGHTA and CDR2 FQGNSA. This CDR3 is built from 16 residues. CDR3 amino acids: CASSLVVVGTKNIQYF. In DNA, the CDR3 is TGTGCCAGCAGCTTAGTGGTGGTCGGAACCAAAAACATTCAGTACTTC.

This chain links TRBV18 with TRBJ2-7, with 9 positions matching TRBD2. The CDR3 covers 16 residues. The J segment lost 0 bases and the V segment lost 0 bases, leaving 3 bases of the junction unmatched. Germline CDR1 reads KGHSH; CDR2 reads LQKENI. Written as DNA, the CDR3 is TGTGCCAGCTCACCACCGCTAGCGGGGAGCTCCTACGAGCAGTACTTC. Amino acid sequence: CASSPPLAGSSYEQYF.

This chain connects TRBV10-3 to TRBJ1-5; 7 bases align to TRBD1. CDR3 length equals 15 residues. Unmatched junction bases numbered 3, after V lost 3 bases and J lost 1 base. CDR1 is ENHRY, CDR2 SYGVKD, per germline. The CDR3 region is CAISDQGESNQPQHF. CDR3 DNA: TGTGCCATCAGTGACCAGGGGGAGAGCAATCAGCCCCAGCATTTT.